The 10 T cell receptor beta chains listed next were all sequenced from one sample in a study of T cell clonality in common variable immunodeficiency. Some clones are missing from TCRdb's copy, which holds only in-frame ones; the method was immunoSEQ multiplex PCR. This sample carries tens of thousands of clones and no singletons, and 2.5% to 3.5% goes to the top ten. Sequencing used peripheral blood mononuclear cells. These receptors all come from a person aged 18-69 years in good health.

This clone was found many times. The read finishes 3 residues shy of the CDR3 end, and the germline J gene is used to complete it. V usage is TRBV6-4 and J usage is TRBJ2-6; a possible D gene is TRBD1 (5 bases). Trimming pared 0 bases from V and 2 bases from J, leaving 5 bases between. Germline loops: CDR1 MRHNA, CDR2 SNTAGT. CDR3 length: 15 residues. The CDR3 loop is CASSDSGAGANVLTF. The part of the CDR3 DNA that was read is TGTGCCAGCAGTGACTCAGGGGCTGGGGCCAACGTC.

This clone was recorded many times. The sequenced fragment ends 3 residues before the CDR3 boundary, so the rest is inferred from the germline J gene. The genes are TRBV5-1 and TRBJ1-2, with no clear D. V dropped 0 bases and J dropped 2 bases, with 14 bases sitting between them. This CDR3 comprises 16 residues. Germline V lookup: CDR1 SGHRS, CDR2 YFSETQ. The sequenced part of the CDR3 DNA is TGCGCCAGCAGCTTGGCCCTTCCTAGCTCGAACTATGGC. Its protein is CASSLALPSSNYG. In full, the CDR3 reads CASSLALPSSNYGYTF.

For this clone: The observed sequence ends 3 residues before the CDR3 terminus, with the missing tail filled in from the germline J gene. The V gene is TRBV5-1, the J gene TRBJ2-1; a possible D gene is TRBD2 (6 bases). From germline, CDR1 is SGHRS and CDR2 YFSETQ. CDR3 size: 16 residues. Trimming shortened V by 4 bases and J by 0 bases, and 14 bases separated the two germline ends. CDR3 DNA, as far as it was read: TGCGCCAGCAGCCTACTAGCAGCTAGCTCCTACAATGAG. Residues: CASSLLAASSYNE. The full CDR3 protein reads CASSLLAASSYNEQFF.

At least ten counts were recorded for this clone. The DNA ends 3 residues before the CDR3 does, and the rest of the CDR3 is filled in from the germline J gene. This rearrangement joins TRBV5-1 to TRBJ1-2; D perhaps matches TRBD1 (6 bases). Germline lookup yields CDR1 SGHRS and CDR2 YFSETQ. The CDR3 totals 13 residues. This CDR3 is CASSLDRSRGYTF. The part of the CDR3 DNA that was read is TGCGCCAGCAGCCTCGACAGGTCTAGGGGC.

Many counts were recorded for this clone. The CDR3 end falls 3 residues outside the read, so it is completed with the germline J gene. The chain combines TRBV5-1 with TRBJ2-6, with D possibly being TRBD2 (6 bases). Germline-derived CDR1 and CDR2 are SGHRS and YFSETQ. CDR3 length equals 16 residues. V was cut by 1 base and J by 2 bases, with 10 bases left in between. CDR3 sequence reads: CASSLRPGAGANVLTF. The covered CDR3 bases are TGCGCCAGCAGCTTGAGGCCGGGGGCTGGGGCCAACGTC.

This clone was recorded at least ten times. The CDR3 end is not reached by the read, which stops 3 residues before it; the germline J gene fills it in. The chain couples TRBV18 to TRBJ2-1; D is ambiguous. Germline V CDR1 and CDR2: KGHSH, LQKENI. The V and J ends lost 3 bases and 8 bases respectively, with 11 bases between them. This CDR3 spans 13 amino acids. The CDR3 here is CASSPPDWDEQFF. The DNA read from the CDR3 is TGTGCCAGCTCACCTCCTGACTGGGATGAG.

Concerning this clone: The read ends 3 residues before the CDR3 terminus; that terminus is restored from the germline J gene. V gene TRBV6-7 combines with J gene TRBJ1-2; D call uncertain. TRBV6-7 is placed among ORFs of uncertain function. This CDR3 has 16 amino acids. CDR3 DNA, as far as it was read: TGTGCCAGCAACAAGCAACCCCGGGGTCTATCCTACGAC. It translates to CASNKQPRGLSYD. The CDR3 in full is CASNKQPRGLSYDYTF.

This clone came up many times. The read finishes 3 residues shy of the CDR3 end, and the germline J gene is used to complete it. The chain uses TRBV5-1 and TRBJ2-4; 15 nucleotides agree with TRBD2. From germline, CDR1 is SGHRS and CDR2 YFSETQ. This CDR3 contains 19 residues. V shed 4 bases and J 0 bases; nucleotides not matched to a gene: 8. The chain's CDR3 is CASSGGLAGGWTAKNIQYF. Partial CDR3 DNA: TGCGCCAGCAGCGGGGGACTAGCGGGAGGCTGGACAGCCAAAAACATT.

This clone was picked up many times. The DNA ends 3 residues before the CDR3 does, and the rest of the CDR3 is filled in from the germline J gene. V gene TRBV20-1 combines with J gene TRBJ1-6; maybe TRBD1 (6 bases). V was shortened by 6 bases and J by 11 bases, with 23 bases between the two germline ends. The CDR3 has 15 residues. Per the germline V gene, CDR1 is DFQATT and CDR2 is SNEGSKA (reference sequence). The CDR3 bases that were read are TGCAGTGCAAAACTAGACAGGCAGGCATCAACACCC. Residues: CSAKLDRQASTP. The entire CDR3 protein is CSAKLDRQASTPLHF.

At least ten counts were recorded for this clone. The sequence runs out 3 residues before the end of the CDR3; the remainder is reconstructed from the germline J gene. The chain links TRBV20-1 to TRBJ2-3; D is unresolved. Germline CDR1 reads DFQATT; CDR2 reads SNEGSKA (reference sequence). This CDR3 comprises 14 residues. The CDR3 protein is CSAVTFVAQETQYF. The CDR3 DNA, read in part, is TGCAGTGCCGTCACGTTTGTAGCCCAAGAGACG.